This TCR beta chain is from a study of control samples from healthy donors and cancer patients. Here immunoSEQ multiplex PCR was the method, and the copy in TCRdb shows in-frame clones only, minus some. The sample lists 100,000 to 150,000 clones; under 95% were seen once. The sample comprised blood. The receptor's source is a man aged 18 to 35 in good health.

CDR3 sequence: CASSYLAGAAETQYF. CDR3 coding DNA: TGTGCCAGCAGTTACCTAGCGGGGGCGGCAGAGACCCAGTACTTC. This chain joins TRBV6-6 and TRBJ2-5; TRBD2 matches at 10 bases. The CDR3 totals 15 residues. After removal of 2 bases from V and 4 bases from J, the junction contained 4 bases not matched to a gene. CDR1 MNHNY and CDR2 SVGAGI come from the germline V gene (reference sequence).